These 25 T cell receptor beta chains originate from one sample sequenced in a study of OX40 agonist ivuxolimab in advanced cancers. Produced via immunoSEQ multiplex PCR; TCRdb's table is partial and in-frame only. Of 60,000 to 70,000 clones in the sample, roughly 90% are singletons; the top ten hold over 9.5%. Material: CD4+ or CD8+ T cells sorted from blood, obtained in a trial of the OX40 agonist ivuxolimab. Source of these receptors: an adult with an advanced solid tumor such as melanoma, head and neck, liver or kidney cancer.

This chain connects TRBV6-4 to TRBJ1-1; possibly TRBD1 for D (5 bases). Trimming left V 3 bases short and J 4 bases short, with 15 bases between. The germline CDR1 and CDR2 sequences are MRHNA and SNTAGT. This CDR3 is built from 15 residues. The CDR3 nucleotides read TGTGCCAGCAGTGAAGGATCCAGGGCGGGCACTGAAGCTTTCTTT. This gives the protein CASSEGSRAGTEAFF.

This chain links TRBV4-3 with TRBJ2-7; 9 bases fit TRBD2. Germline V gene data show CDR1 as LGHNA and CDR2 as YSLEER. The CDR3 contains 14 residues. Trimming at V came to 3 bases and at J to 4 bases, leaving 4 bases not matched to a gene. The CDR3 nucleotides read TGCGCCAGCAGCCACGGGCTAGCGGGATACGAGCAGTACTTC. Translation gives CASSHGLAGYEQYF.

This chain connects TRBV10-2 to TRBJ1-1; 8 nucleotides match TRBD1. CDR1 is WSHSY and CDR2 is SAAADI in the germline V gene. The junction had 1 base not matched to a gene; V was cut back by 6 bases and J by 1 base. The CDR3 consists of 13 residues. The DNA of the CDR3 is TGCGCCAGCAGAGGACAGGGGAACACTGAAGCTTTCTTT. Its protein product is CASRGQGNTEAFF.

The chain combines TRBV7-8 with TRBJ1-2, with D maybe TRBD1 (6 bases). With 5 bases removed from V and 6 bases from J, the gap between germline ends came to 16 bases. Germline loops: CDR1 SGHVS, CDR2 FQNEAQ. The CDR3 extends over 14 amino acids. This chain's CDR3 is CASSQTQGIDGYTF. CDR3 bases: TGTGCCAGCAGCCAAACCCAGGGGATTGATGGCTACACCTTC.

This clone was recorded a few times. V and J are TRBV6-6 and TRBJ2-1, with 8 nucleotides matching TRBD1. Germline CDR1 is MNHNY and CDR2 is SVGAGI (reference sequence). J lost 8 bases, V lost 5 bases, and 11 bases had no gene match. The CDR3 contains 15 residues. CDR3 sequence reads: CASSRRGQGDDEQFF. The DNA of the CDR3 is TGTGCCAGCAGTCGCCGTGGACAGGGAGACGATGAGCAGTTCTTC.

This chain connects TRBV7-9 to TRBJ2-3; D perhaps matches TRBD2 (5 bases). Looked up from germline, CDR1 is SEHNR and CDR2 is FQNEAQ (reference sequence). This CDR3 is built from 17 residues. Trimming stripped 3 bases from V and 2 bases from J, with 18 bases between. The CDR3 DNA is TGTGCCAGCAGCTTCCCAGTAGCGCACCAAGACACAGATACGCAGTATTTT. Encoded protein: CASSFPVAHQDTDTQYF. The complete variable domain, with remaining parts taken from reference TRBV7-9 and TRBJ2-3, reads DTGVSQNPRHKITKRGQNVTFRCDPISEHNRLYWYRQTLGQGPEFLTYFQNEAQLEKSRLLSDRFSAERPKGSFSTLEIQRTEQGDSAMYLCASSFPVAHQDTDTQYFGPGTRLTVL.

The chain carries TRBV7-9 and TRBJ1-1; the D gene is possibly TRBD1 (6 bases). CDR1 is SEHNR, CDR2 FQNEAQ, per germline (reference sequence). The CDR3 sequence is 14 residues long. Trimming left V 5 bases short and J 11 bases short, with 21 bases between. The CDR3 is CASSPRAGATGAFF. The DNA for the CDR3 is TGTGCCAGCAGCCCTCGGGCAGGGGCCACGGGGGCTTTCTTT.

V is TRBV11-2 and J is TRBJ1-5, with TRBD1 identical over 7 bases. This CDR3 spans 17 amino acids. V lost 3 bases and J lost 5; bases outside the gene matches: 13. CDR1 SGHAT and CDR2 FQNNGV come from the germline V gene. CDR3 residues: CASSFTPQQGPYQPQHF. In DNA, the CDR3 is TGTGCCAGCAGCTTCACCCCTCAACAGGGGCCGTATCAGCCCCAGCATTTT.

This clone appeared a single time. The V call is TRBV29-1, the J call TRBJ1-1; 7 nucleotides line up with TRBD1. The J segment lost 4 bases and the V segment lost 4 bases, leaving 9 bases of the junction unmatched. The CDR3 contains 14 residues. Per the germline V gene, CDR1 is SQVTM and CDR2 is ANQGSEA. This CDR3 is CSVALDRVLTEAFF. In DNA, the CDR3 is TGCAGCGTTGCCCTCGACAGGGTCCTCACTGAAGCTTTCTTT.

V gene TRBV28 combines with J gene TRBJ2-2; possibly TRBD1 for D (5 bases). The CDR3 totals 15 residues. Per germline, CDR1 MDHEN and CDR2 SYDVKM. Trimming removed 2 bases at V and 1 base at J, with 8 bases between. The CDR3 spells CASSLETVNTGELFF. The CDR3 DNA reads as TGTGCCAGCAGTTTAGAGACAGTGAACACCGGGGAGCTGTTTTTT.

This clone is a singleton in its sample. The chain has TRBV5-1 and TRBJ2-1; 14 nucleotides agree with TRBD2. The germline V gene has CDR1 SGHRS and CDR2 YFSETQ. The CDR3 totals 19 residues. With V trimmed by 4 bases and J by 4 bases, 13 bases remained unmatched. CDR3 in DNA: TGCGCCAGCAGCCAAAAGGGACTAGCGGGAGAGGGAGCTTACAATGAGCAGTTCTTC. Translated, it gives CASSQKGLAGEGAYNEQFF.

J is TRBJ2-7 and V is TRBV4-1, with 11 bases fitting TRBD1. The CDR3 is 13 amino acids. The germline gives CDR1 MGHRA, CDR2 YSYEKL. Trimming removed 8 bases from V and 0 bases from J; junction bases left unmatched: 0. The DNA for the CDR3 is TGCGCCAGCGGGACAGGGGGCTCCTACGAGCAGTACTTC. It encodes CASGTGGSYEQYF.

The chain has TRBV5-1 and TRBJ2-1; 12 nucleotides match TRBD2. The J segment lost 3 bases and the V segment lost 3 bases, leaving 4 bases of the junction unmatched. CDR3 length equals 16 residues. Germline CDR1 SGHRS, CDR2 YFSETQ. In nucleotides, the CDR3 is TGCGCCAGCAGCTCCCCGGGACTAGCGGGCTACAATGAGCAGTTCTTC. This encodes CASSSPGLAGYNEQFF.

The chain is built from TRBV27 and TRBJ2-7; no definite D call. The CDR3 has 13 residues. CDR1 MNHEY and CDR2 SMNVEV come from the germline V gene (reference sequence). V lost 5 bases and J 5 bases, leaving 13 bases between the germline ends. CDR3 loop: CASSRAAWDEQYF. The DNA for the CDR3 is TGTGCCAGCAGTCGGGCTGCATGGGACGAGCAGTACTTC.

Here the CDR3 reads CASGTSGIKAYNEQFF. CDR3 coding DNA: TGCGCCAGCGGGACTAGCGGAATAAAAGCCTACAATGAGCAGTTCTTC. The chain couples TRBV5-1 to TRBJ2-1; 11 nucleotides align to TRBD2. Unmatched junction bases numbered 8, after V lost 7 bases and J lost 2 bases. CDR3 length: 16 residues. The germline gives CDR1 SGHRS, CDR2 YFSETQ.

The chain uses TRBV7-3 and TRBJ2-1, with 9 bases lining up with TRBD2. Trimming at V came to 4 bases and at J to 8 bases, leaving 6 bases not matched to a gene. CDR1 and CDR2 from the germline V gene are SGHTA and FQGTGA. The CDR3 contains 14 residues. As DNA, the CDR3 is TGTGCCAGCAGCTCTGCGGGAGGGCCGGATGAGCAGTTCTTC. This encodes CASSSAGGPDEQFF. Looking up the rest from reference TRBV7-3 and TRBJ2-1 gives the full variable domain: GAGVSQTPSNKVTEKGKYVELRCDPISGHTALYWYRQSLGQGPEFLIYFQGTGAADDSGLPNDRFFAVRPEGSVSTLKIQRTERGDSAVYLCASSSAGGPDEQFFGPGTRLTVL.

The chain couples TRBV16 to TRBJ2-7, with TRBD2 identical over 10 bases. Trimming removed 4 bases from V and 3 bases from J; junction bases left unmatched: 9. The germline V gene encodes CDR1 KGHSY and CDR2 FQNENV. The CDR3 contains 16 residues. The CDR3 DNA reads as TGTGCCAGCAGCCTTTATAGCGGGAGGCCGATCTACGAGCAGTACTTC. This sequence encodes CASSLYSGRPIYEQYF.

The V gene is TRBV27, the J gene TRBJ1-2, with a possible D match to TRBD1 (5 bases). Germline V gives CDR1 MNHEY, CDR2 SMNVEV (reference sequence). The CDR3 loop spans 14 amino acids. The V end lost 1 base, the J end lost 7 bases, and 13 bases lay between the germline ends. CDR3 bases: TGTGCCAGCAGTTTATATCCGGGGGTTGGTGGCTACACCTTC. Its protein product is CASSLYPGVGGYTF.

The V call is TRBV27, the J call TRBJ2-7; 9 nucleotides align to TRBD1. With 9 bases clipped from V and 3 bases from J, the junction kept 9 bases outside the gene matches. Germline loops: CDR1 MNHEY, CDR2 SMNVEV (reference sequence). The CDR3 has 14 residues. CDR3 loop: CASRAGTGIYEQYF. The CDR3 DNA follows: TGTGCCAGTAGAGCAGGGACAGGGATCTACGAGCAGTACTTC.

V gene TRBV2 combines with J gene TRBJ1-2; the D gene is possibly TRBD1 (6 bases). V shed 6 bases and J shed 2 bases, with 10 bases lying between them. The CDR3 spans 13 residues. Germline V gene sequence: CDR1 SNHLY, CDR2 FYNNEI. CDR3 amino acids: CASRLTGNYGYTF. The CDR3, as DNA: TGTGCCAGCAGGTTGACAGGCAACTATGGCTACACCTTC.

In DNA, the CDR3 is TGCGCCAGCAGCCAAGAAGGTGGAGGCAGCCTATCCTACGAGCAGTACTTC. Amino acid sequence: CASSQEGGGSLSYEQYF. The V call is TRBV4-1, the J call TRBJ2-5; D is perhaps TRBD2 (5 bases). The DNA end is a closer match to TRBJ2-7, so the J assignment may be wrong. The CDR3 runs 17 residues. Germline V lookup: CDR1 MGHRA, CDR2 YSYEKL.

The chain recombines TRBV27 with TRBJ2-1, with 10 bases matching TRBD2. The V gene's germline CDR1 is MNHEY and CDR2 SMNVEV (reference sequence). This CDR3 spans 17 amino acids. V lost 0 bases and J lost 9; bases outside the gene matches: 11. The CDR3 sequence is CASSLSPSGRAGGEQFF. The CDR3, as DNA: TGTGCCAGCAGTTTATCGCCCAGCGGGAGGGCCGGGGGTGAGCAGTTCTTC.

The chain carries TRBV19 and TRBJ2-7; 8 bases line up with TRBD1. The CDR3 loop spans 14 amino acids. Germline-derived CDR1 and CDR2 are LNHDA and SQIVND (reference sequence). Unmatched junction bases numbered 8, after V lost 8 bases and J lost 2 bases. In nucleotides, the CDR3 is TGTGCCAGTGCAAACAGGGGGATCACCTACGAGCAGTACTTC. Protein sequence: CASANRGITYEQYF.

V usage is TRBV4-1 and J usage is TRBJ1-5; the D is unclear. The CDR3 is made up of 14 amino acids. Per the germline V gene, CDR1 is MGHRA and CDR2 is YSYEKL. V was shortened by 0 bases and J by 8 bases, with 11 bases between the two germline ends. CDR3 sequence: CASSQDDGVKPQHF. The CDR3 DNA reads as TGCGCCAGCAGCCAAGACGACGGGGTAAAGCCCCAGCATTTT.

V is TRBV18 and J is TRBJ2-2; D is undetermined. The CDR3 sequence is 15 residues long. Germline CDR1 and CDR2: KGHSH and LQKENI. The germline V and J ends were trimmed by 3 bases and 0 bases, with 8 bases remaining between them. CDR3 DNA sequence: TGTGCCAGCTCACCTGCTCGAGCGAACACCGGGGAGCTGTTTTTT. It encodes CASSPARANTGELFF.